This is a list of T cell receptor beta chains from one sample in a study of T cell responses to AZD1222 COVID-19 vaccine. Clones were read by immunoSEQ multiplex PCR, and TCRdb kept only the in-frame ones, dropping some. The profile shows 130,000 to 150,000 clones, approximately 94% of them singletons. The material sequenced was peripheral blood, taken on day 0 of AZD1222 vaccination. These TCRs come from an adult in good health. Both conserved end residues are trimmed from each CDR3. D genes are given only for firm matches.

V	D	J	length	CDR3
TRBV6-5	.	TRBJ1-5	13	ASSSLHRATQPQH
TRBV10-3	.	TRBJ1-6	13	AISQPTGQNSPLH
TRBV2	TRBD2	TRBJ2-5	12	ASSGQRDEETQY
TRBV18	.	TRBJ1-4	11	ASSPGRNEKLF
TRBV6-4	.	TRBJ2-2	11	ARAGPNTGELF
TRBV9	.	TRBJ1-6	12	ASSARDANSPLH
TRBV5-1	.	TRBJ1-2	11	ASSLGGSRGYT
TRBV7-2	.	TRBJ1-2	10	ASSNTLGGYT
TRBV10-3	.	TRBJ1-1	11	AISPTANTEAF
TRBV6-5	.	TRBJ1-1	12	ASSYSSGSTEAF
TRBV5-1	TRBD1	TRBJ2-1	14	ASSLGTGSRHNEQF